This T cell receptor (beta chain) appears in the sequencing data of a study of Tregs in tolerant kidney transplant recipients (dated by TCRdb to between 2018 and 2020). At the level of the whole study: The study used TCRbeta sequencing to identify donor-specific regulatory T cells before combined kidney and bone marrow transplantation, then tracked those cells after transplant.

For TCRbeta CDR3 sequencing, genomic DNA from the sorted cells was extracted using the QIAGEN DNeasy Blood and Tissue Kit. High-throughput TCRbeta CDR3 sequencing, including PCR amplification with bias correction and internal controls, was performed commercially through immunoSEQ. The authors processed their data as follows. Unique productive TCRbeta sequences were defined by CDR3 nucleotide sequence where primers matched, otherwise by CDR3 amino acid sequence with Vbeta and Jbeta genes. To correct sorting error, sequences shared between sorted populations at a frequency ratio of 2:1 or less were removed; the rest were assigned to the higher population. A sequence counted as donor-reactive if, in CFSE-low cells, the sequence had a frequency of at least 0.01% and was expanded at least 5-fold compared with unstimulated cells. Jensen-Shannon divergence, calculated on the top 100 TCRbeta sequences ranked by frequency, was used to quantify repertoire divergence. For any sample with multiple sequencing runs, sorting error was corrected in each run separately before the runs were pooled. Here the immuneACCESS table is served through TCRdb, limited to in-frame sequences with V and J called. Missing clones are a known gap in these copies; in checked studies unresolved V genes cover under half, and the rest lacks a known reason. Clone size and the V and J calls come from that table; the DNA yielded D and trimming. The sample records 20,000 to 25,000 clones, 81% of which are singletons. 20% to 30% of the sample is taken by the ten largest.

About this clone: The clone's antigen remains unknown. No much larger clonotype is one base removed from it; base qualities were not supplied.

The time point label here, explained by the study, means: 6 months after combined kidney and bone marrow transplant. The transplants used related donors along with nonmyeloablative bone marrow transplantation, and in the human trials mixed chimerism was transient. Thawed PBMCs were FACS-sorted into unstimulated Tregs (CD4+CD25+CD127-), CD4+ non-Tregs (CD4+CD25-), CD4 cells and CD8 cells. Patients were a few combined kidney and bone marrow transplant recipients from the ITN036ST trial, and only these trial subjects had samples available. Healthy control blood was processed to PBMCs with a Ficoll density gradient and then cryopreserved, whereas patient PBMCs were collected both before and after transplant. The full study reports these points: Because only a small number of patients were included, the study had limitations, and the results will need to be validated in larger populations as well as under other immunosuppression protocols. Expanding Tregs with activated donor B cells appeared to identify the most biologically relevant and donor-specific TCRbeta repertoire. For some patients the PCR primers changed over time, which made it impossible to compare the samples from those patients at the nucleotide level. Biological reproducibility was not directly addressed, though technical replication error appeared minimal. In tolerant patients, the expansion of donor-specific Tregs was greater than global Treg expansion, suggesting that the expansion was antigen-driven rather than nonspecific.

This clonotype originated in a human patient who received a combined kidney and bone marrow transplant. Where a transplant has occurred, the graft donor may have supplied some of the T cells. Specimen: CD8+ T cells from blood (PBMCs), collected 6 months after the transplant.

This receptor has the CDR3 CASSQLDNEQFF. The DNA reads TGCGCCAGCAGCCAACTCGACAATGAGCAGTTCTTC. The sequence joins TRBV4-1 to TRBJ2-1, with no D gene named confidently. The germline ends are 4 bases apart after V is trimmed by 2 bases and J by 5 bases. Reading from cysteine to phenylalanine, the CDR3 counts 12 amino acids. Only the CDR3 region is kept as DNA, spanning 36 bases read in frame from base 1. CDR1 MGHRA and CDR2 YSYEKL were looked up in the germline V gene.